Sequencing of this T cell receptor (beta chain) was carried out in a study of T-cell reconstitution after alpha-beta-depleted transplantation in children. Preparation of the TCRbeta library involved a method that used unique molecular identifiers. One entry per CDR3 protein results from TCRdb running MiXCR on the PCR reads. The sample shows about 300,000 distinct CDR3 sequences, roughly 7.8% of them seen only once. CDR3 length: 16 amino acids. Germline CDR1 is MDHEN and CDR2 is SYDVKM. The V gene end was trimmed by 9 bases and the J gene end by 5 bases; junction bases not matched to a gene: 15. This clonotype occurred many times. Antigen specificity is unknown. Whole-study results and caveats: Reportedly, alpha-beta T cells present about two months post-transplant originated from several hundred expanded clones of graft origin. At the one-year point after transplant, T-cell counts and TCRbeta diversity were found to come mostly from T cells that had been newly produced. Surviving recipient T cells and thymic progenitors accounted for the high day-60 TCRbeta diversity observed in some patients.

The TCR sequence derives from a female patient aged 2 to 10 who had a stem cell transplant for Fanconi anemia, so the T cells may come from the graft donor. The gene calls are TRBV28 and TRBJ1-4; 7 nucleotides agree with TRBD1. The input for sequencing was peripheral blood, taken 360 days after TCRalphabeta/CD19-depleted stem cell transplant. CDR3 nucleotides: TGTGCCAGTCCACCCACGTCGGGGGACAGAAATGAAAAACTGTTTTTT. Amino acid sequence: CASPPTSGDRNEKLFF.